This T cell receptor beta chain was profiled in a study of T-cell reconstitution after alpha-beta-depleted transplantation in children. The TCRbeta library incorporated unique molecular identifiers. TCRdb processed the PCR reads anew with MiXCR; each CDR3 protein has one entry. Of 600,000 to 700,000 distinct CDR3 sequences listed, approximately 17% are singletons. Trimming took off 0 bases at V and 3 bases at J, with 11 bases between the two ends. The CDR3 has 16 residues. CDR1 is LNHNV, CDR2 YYDKDF, per germline (reference sequence). This clonotype turned up a few times. This chain joins TRBV15 and TRBJ2-2; D gene unclear. The sequence derives from a human donor who donated a stem cell graft to a child with acute myeloid leukemia. This specimen was PBMCs from the stem cell graft donor, taken from the stem cell graft. CDR3 protein: CATSRDLGWDTGELFF. In nucleotides, the CDR3 is TGTGCCACCAGCAGAGATCTGGGTTGGGACACCGGGGAGCTGTTTTTT.